This T cell receptor beta chain was retrieved from a study of T cell changes during pregnancy in multiple sclerosis. Profiling relied on immunoSEQ multiplex PCR, and the TCRdb table lists in-frame clones only, not all of them. This table has more than 90,000 clones, roughly 90% appearing once. This CDR3 region has 13 residues. V was pared by 4 bases and J by 6 bases, with 2 bases of the junction left unmatched. Germline V gene lookup returns CDR1 SGHRS and CDR2 YFSETQ. Sample: peripheral blood, taken in the third trimester of pregnancy. This chain uses TRBV5-1 with TRBJ1-5, with 9 nucleotides matching TRBD1. This clonotype originated in a female donor with multiple sclerosis, enrolled in a pregnancy study. CDR3 coding DNA: TGCGCCAGCAGCCCGGGACAGGGTCAGCCCCAGCATTTT. Residues: CASSPGQGQPQHF.